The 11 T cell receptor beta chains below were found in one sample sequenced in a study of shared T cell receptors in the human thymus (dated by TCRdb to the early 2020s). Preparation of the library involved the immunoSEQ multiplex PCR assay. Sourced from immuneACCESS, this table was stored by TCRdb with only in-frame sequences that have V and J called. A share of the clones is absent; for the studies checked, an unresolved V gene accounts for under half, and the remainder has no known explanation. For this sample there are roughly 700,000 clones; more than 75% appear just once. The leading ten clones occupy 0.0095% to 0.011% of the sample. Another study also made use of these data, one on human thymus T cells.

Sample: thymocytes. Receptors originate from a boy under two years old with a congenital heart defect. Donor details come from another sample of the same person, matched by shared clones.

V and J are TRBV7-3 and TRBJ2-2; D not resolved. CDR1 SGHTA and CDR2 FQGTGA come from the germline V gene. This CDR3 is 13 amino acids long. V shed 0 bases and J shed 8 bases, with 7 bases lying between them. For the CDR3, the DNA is TGTGCCAGCAGCTTAACAGGAGCGGGGGAGCTGTTTTTT. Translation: CASSLTGAGELFF.

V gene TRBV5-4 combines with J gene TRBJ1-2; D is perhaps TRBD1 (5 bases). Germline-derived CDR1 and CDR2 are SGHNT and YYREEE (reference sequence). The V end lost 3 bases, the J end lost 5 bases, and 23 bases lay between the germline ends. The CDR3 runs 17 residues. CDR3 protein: CASSYWGPRNIEYGYTF. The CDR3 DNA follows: TGTGCCAGCAGCTACTGGGGCCCCAGGAATATTGAGTATGGCTACACCTTC.

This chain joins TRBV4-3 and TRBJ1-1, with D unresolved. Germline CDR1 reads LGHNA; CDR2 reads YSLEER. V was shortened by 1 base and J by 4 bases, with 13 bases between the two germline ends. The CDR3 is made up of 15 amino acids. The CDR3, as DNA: TGCGCCAGCAGCCAAGTTCCCCTGGAGGGCACTGAAGCTTTCTTT. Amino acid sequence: CASSQVPLEGTEAFF.

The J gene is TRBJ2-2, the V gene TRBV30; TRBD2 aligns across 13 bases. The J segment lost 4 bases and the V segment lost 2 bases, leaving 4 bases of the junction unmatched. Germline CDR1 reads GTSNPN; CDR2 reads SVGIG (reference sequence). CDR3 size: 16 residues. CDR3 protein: CAWSPGLAGFTGELFF. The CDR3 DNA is TGTGCCTGGAGTCCGGGACTAGCGGGATTCACCGGGGAGCTGTTTTTT.

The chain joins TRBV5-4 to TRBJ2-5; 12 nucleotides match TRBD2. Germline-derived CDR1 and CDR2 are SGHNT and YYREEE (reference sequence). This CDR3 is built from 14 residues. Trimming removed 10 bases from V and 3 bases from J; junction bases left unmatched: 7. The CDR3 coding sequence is TGTGCCGTCGGGCTAGCGGGAGGGGAAGAGACCCAGTACTTC. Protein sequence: CAVGLAGGEETQYF.

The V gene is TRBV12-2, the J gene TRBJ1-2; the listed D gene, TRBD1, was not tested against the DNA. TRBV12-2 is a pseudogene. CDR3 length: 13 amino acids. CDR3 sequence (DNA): TGTGCAAGTCGTCAGGGGCCCAACTATGGCTACACCTTC. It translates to CASRQGPNYGYTF.

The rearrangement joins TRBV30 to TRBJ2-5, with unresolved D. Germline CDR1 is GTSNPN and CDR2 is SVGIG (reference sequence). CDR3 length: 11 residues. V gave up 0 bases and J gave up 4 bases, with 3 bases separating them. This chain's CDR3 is CAWSVAETQYF. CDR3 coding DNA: TGTGCCTGGAGTGTGGCAGAGACCCAGTACTTC.

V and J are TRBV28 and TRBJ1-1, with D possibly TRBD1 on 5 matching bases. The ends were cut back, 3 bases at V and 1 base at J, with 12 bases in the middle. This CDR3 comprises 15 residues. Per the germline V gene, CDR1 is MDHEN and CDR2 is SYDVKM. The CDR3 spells CASSFYLGGNTEAFF. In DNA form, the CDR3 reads TGTGCCAGCAGTTTTTATCTGGGGGGGAACACTGAAGCTTTCTTT.

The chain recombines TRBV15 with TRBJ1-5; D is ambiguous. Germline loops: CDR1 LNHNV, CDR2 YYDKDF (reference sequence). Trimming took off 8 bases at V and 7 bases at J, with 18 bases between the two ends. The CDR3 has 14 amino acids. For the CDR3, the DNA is TGTGCCACCCGAGATAGGGAGTCGGGACAGCCCCAGCATTTT. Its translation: CATRDRESGQPQHF.

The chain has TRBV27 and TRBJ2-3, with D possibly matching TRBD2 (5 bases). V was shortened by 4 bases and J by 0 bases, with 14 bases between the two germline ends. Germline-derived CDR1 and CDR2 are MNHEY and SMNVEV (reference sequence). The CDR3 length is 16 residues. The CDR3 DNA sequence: TGTGCCAGCAGTTCCTCGGGAAGCGCCAGCACAGATACGCAGTATTTT. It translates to CASSSSGSASTDTQYF.

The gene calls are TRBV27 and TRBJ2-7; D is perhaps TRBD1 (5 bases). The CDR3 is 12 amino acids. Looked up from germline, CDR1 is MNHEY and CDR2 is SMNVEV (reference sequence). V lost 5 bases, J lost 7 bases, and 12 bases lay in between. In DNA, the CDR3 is TGTGCCAGCAGTCCCCAGGGTCGTGAGCAGTACTTC. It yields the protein CASSPQGREQYF.